This T cell receptor (beta chain) was captured in a study of T-cell memory formation after mild COVID-19. Study-level findings and limits: Mostly located in CM and EM were contracting CD4+ clones, with contracting CD8+ clones located in EMRA. From day 15 to 85, contracting clones were balanced between CD4 and CD8, whereas later expanders leaned toward CD4+.

Sample barcodes and UMIs were carried by the TCR alpha and TCR beta cDNA libraries that 5'RACE generated with constant-segment primers. TCRdb re-called the 5' RACE reads through MiXCR, storing one row per CDR3 protein. The table shows roughly 450,000 distinct CDR3 sequences, with 15% to 20% occurring only once. This CDR3 contains 17 residues. Between the trimmed V and J ends, which lost 7 bases and 7 bases, there was a span of 28 bases. In germline, CDR1 is MGHRA, CDR2 YSYEKL. With regard to this clonotype: Its cognate antigen is unknown.

The chain employs TRBV4-1 and TRBJ1-2; D gene uncertain. The sequencing input was PBMCs or a T cell subset sorted from them (not recorded which). This clonotype originated in an adult woman who had mild COVID-19 (a few samples of this study predate the infection). Cell type and time point are not known. The CDR3 reads CASKFGYGETDFGGYTF. CDR3 coding DNA: TGCGCCAGCAAGTTCGGGTACGGGGAAACAGACTTCGGTGGCTACACCTTC.